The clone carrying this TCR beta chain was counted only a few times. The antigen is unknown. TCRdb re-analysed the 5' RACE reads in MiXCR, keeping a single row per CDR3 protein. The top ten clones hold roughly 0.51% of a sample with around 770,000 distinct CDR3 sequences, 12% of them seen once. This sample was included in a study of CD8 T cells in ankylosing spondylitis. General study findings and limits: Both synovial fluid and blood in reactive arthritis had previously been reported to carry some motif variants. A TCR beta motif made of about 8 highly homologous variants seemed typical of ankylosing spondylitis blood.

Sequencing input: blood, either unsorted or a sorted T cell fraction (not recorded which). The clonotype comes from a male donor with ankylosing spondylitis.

CDR3 coding DNA: TGCGCCAGCAGGGAAGGGGGTAGGAACTCCTATAATTCACCCCTCCACTTT. Protein product: CASREGGRNSYNSPLHF. J is TRBJ1-6 and V is TRBV5-1; D is possibly TRBD1 (6 bases). The CDR3 covers 17 residues. Germline values: CDR1 SGHRS, CDR2 YFSETQ. V was pared by 5 bases and J by 0 bases, with 15 bases between.